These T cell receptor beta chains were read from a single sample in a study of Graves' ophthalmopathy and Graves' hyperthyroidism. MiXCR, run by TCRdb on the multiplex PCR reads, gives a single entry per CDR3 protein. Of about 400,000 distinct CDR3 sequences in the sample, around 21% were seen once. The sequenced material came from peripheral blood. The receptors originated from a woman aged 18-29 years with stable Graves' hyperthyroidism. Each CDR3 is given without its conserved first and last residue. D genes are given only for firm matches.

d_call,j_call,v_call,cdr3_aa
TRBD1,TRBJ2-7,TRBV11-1,ASSLGEGDRGREQY
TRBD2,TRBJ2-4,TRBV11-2,ASSPSGGTENIQY
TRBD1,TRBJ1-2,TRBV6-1,ASGLQGGANYGYT
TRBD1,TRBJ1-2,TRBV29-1,SVDGTAYGYT
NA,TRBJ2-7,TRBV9,ASSVAYSENEQY
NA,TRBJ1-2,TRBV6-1,ASSVLGQAFYGYT
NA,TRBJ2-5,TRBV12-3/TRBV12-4,ASMWQVAVGQETQY
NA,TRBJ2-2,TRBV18,ASWRNTGELF
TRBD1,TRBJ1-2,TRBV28,ASSLSGTAYGYT
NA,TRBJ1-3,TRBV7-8,ASSSRTGNTIY
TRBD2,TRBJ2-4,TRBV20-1,SAHLAGAKNIQY
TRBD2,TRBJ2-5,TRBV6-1,ASSELSGEGQETQY
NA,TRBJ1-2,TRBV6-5,ASSYDGASYGYT
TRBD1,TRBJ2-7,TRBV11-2,ASSLQGQGSYEQY
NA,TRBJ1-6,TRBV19,ASSDSYNSPLH
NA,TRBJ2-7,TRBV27,ARKTWDTYYEQY
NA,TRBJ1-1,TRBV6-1,ASGRVNTEAF
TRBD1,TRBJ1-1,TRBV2,ASSERSGQDEAEAF
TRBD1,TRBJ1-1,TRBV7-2,ASSLLDRETEAF
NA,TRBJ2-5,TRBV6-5,ASRGGRGETQY
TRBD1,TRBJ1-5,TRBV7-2,TSSLARDRRQH
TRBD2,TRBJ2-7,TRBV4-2,ASSQLAVAGHAYEQY
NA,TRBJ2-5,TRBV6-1,ASSEETGGDKTQY
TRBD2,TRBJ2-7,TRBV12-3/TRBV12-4,ASREAGGIFKQY
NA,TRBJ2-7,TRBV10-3,AISAGPGAGGSYEQY
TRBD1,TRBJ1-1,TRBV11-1,ASSLGQGPFGLLNTEAF
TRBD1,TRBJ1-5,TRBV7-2,ASSLGGTDNQPQH
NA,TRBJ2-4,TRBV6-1,ASSEEGRLLAKNIQY